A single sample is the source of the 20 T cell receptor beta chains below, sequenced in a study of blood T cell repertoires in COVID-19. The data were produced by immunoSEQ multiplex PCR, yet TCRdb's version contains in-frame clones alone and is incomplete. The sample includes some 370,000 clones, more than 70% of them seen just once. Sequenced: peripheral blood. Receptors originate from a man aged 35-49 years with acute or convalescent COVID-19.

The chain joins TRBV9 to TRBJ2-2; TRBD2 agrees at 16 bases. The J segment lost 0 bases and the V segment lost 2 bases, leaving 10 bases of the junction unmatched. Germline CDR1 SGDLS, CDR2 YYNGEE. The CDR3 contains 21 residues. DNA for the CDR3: TGTGCCAGCAGCGTTTCAAAGGGGACTAGCGGGGGGGAAACGAACACCGGGGAGCTGTTTTTT. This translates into CASSVSKGTSGGETNTGELFF.

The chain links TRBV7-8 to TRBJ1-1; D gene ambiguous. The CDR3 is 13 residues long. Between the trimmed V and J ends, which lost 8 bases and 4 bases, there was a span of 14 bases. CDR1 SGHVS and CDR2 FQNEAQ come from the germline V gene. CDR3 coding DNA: TGTGCCAGCGGAATAGGGAGCCGCACTGAAGCTTTCTTT. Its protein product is CASGIGSRTEAFF.

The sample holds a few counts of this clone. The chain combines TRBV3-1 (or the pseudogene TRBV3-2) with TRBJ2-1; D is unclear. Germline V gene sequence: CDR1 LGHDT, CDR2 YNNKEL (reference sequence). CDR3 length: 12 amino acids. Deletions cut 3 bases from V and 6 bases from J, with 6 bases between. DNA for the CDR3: TGTGCCAGCAGCCAGTCCCGCAATGAGCAGTTCTTC. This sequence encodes CASSQSRNEQFF.

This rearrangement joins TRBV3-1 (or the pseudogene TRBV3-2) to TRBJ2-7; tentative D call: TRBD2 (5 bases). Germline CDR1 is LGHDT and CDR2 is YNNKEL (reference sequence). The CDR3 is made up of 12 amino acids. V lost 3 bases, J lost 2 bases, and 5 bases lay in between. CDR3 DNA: TGTGCCAGCAGCCACGGGACCTACGAGCAGTACTTC. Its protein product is CASSHGTYEQYF.

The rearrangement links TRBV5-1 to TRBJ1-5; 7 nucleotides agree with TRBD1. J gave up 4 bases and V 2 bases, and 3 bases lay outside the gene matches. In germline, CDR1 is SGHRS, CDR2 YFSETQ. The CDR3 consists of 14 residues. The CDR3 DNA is TGCGCCAGCAGCTTCGGGACAGAGAATCAGCCCCAGCATTTT. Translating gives CASSFGTENQPQHF.

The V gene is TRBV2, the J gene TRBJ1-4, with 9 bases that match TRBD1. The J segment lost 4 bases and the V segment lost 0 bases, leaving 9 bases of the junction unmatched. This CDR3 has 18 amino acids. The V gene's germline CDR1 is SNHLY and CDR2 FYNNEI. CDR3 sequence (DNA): TGTGCCAGCAGTGAAGCGCCGGGACAGGGCGTCATTAATGAAAAACTGTTTTTT. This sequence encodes CASSEAPGQGVINEKLFF.

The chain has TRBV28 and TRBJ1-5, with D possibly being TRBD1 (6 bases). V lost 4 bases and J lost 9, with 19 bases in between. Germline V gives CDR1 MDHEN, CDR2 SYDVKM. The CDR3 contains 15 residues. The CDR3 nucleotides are TGTGCCAGCAGTTCCCCTTCAGGGGCTCTTTCGCCCCAGCATTTT. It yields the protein CASSSPSGALSPQHF. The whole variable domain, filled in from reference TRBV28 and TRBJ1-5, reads DVKVTQSSRYLVKRTGEKVFLECVQDMDHENMFWYRQDPGLGLRLIYFSYDVKMKEKGDIPEGYSVSREKKERFSLILESASTNQTSMYLCASSSPSGALSPQHFGDGTRLSIL.

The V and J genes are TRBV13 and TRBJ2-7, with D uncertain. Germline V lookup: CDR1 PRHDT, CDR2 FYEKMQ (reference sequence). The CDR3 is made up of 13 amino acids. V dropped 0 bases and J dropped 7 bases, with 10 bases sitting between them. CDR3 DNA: TGTGCCAGCAGCTTAGGGGCAGGTAGTGAGCAGTACTTC. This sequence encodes CASSLGAGSEQYF. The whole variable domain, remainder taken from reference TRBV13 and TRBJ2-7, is AAGVIQSPRHLIKEKRETATLKCYPIPRHDTVYWYQQGPGQDPQFLISFYEKMQSDKGSIPDRFSAQQFSDYHSELNMSSLELGDSALYFCASSLGAGSEQYFGPGTRLTVT.

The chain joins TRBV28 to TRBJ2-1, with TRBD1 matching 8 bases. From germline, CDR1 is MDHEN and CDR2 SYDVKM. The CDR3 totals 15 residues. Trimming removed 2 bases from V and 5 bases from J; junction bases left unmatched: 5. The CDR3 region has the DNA TGTGCCAGCAGTTTAGGGGGGACAGGAAACAATGAGCAGTTCTTC. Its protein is CASSLGGTGNNEQFF.

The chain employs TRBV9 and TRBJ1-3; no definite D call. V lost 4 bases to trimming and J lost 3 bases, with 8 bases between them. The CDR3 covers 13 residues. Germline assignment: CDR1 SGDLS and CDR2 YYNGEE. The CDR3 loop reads CASSKSFGNTIYF. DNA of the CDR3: TGTGCCAGCAGCAAGAGTTTTGGAAACACCATATATTTT.

CDR3 amino acids: CASSFVWGGSYEQYF. CDR3 DNA sequence: TGTGCCAGCAGTTTCGTCTGGGGGGGCTCCTACGAGCAGTACTTC. The chain carries TRBV27 and TRBJ2-7; 7 bases align to TRBD2. The germline V gene encodes CDR1 MNHEY and CDR2 SMNVEV (reference sequence). Unmatched junction bases numbered 5, after V lost 3 bases and J lost 0 bases. The length of the CDR3 is 15 residues.

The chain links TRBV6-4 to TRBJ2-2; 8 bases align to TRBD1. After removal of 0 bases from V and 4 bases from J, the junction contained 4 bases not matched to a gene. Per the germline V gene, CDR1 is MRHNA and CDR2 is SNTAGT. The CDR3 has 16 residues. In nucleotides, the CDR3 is TGTGCCAGCAGTGACTCACACAGGGGGAGCACCGGGGAGCTGTTTTTT. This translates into CASSDSHRGSTGELFF.

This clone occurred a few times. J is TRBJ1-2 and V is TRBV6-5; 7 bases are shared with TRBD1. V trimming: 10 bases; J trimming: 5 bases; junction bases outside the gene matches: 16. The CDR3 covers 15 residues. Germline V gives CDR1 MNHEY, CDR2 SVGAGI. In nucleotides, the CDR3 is TGTGCCACAAACCGCCGGGACAGCCCATTTTATGGCTACACCTTC. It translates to CATNRRDSPFYGYTF.

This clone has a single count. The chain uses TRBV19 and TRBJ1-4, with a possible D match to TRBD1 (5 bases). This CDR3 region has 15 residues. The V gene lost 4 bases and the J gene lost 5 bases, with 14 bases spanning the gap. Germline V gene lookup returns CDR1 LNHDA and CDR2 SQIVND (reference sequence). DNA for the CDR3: TGTGCCAGTAGTACACCGGGACTGGCAAATGAAAAACTGTTTTTT. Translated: CASSTPGLANEKLFF.

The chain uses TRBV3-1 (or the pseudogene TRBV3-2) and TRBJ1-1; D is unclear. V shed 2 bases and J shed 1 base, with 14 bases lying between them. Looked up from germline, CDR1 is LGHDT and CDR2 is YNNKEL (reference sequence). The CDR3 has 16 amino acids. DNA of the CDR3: TGTGCCAGCAGCCAATTTGTGAGCGGCCGGAACACTGAAGCTTTCTTT. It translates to CASSQFVSGRNTEAFF.

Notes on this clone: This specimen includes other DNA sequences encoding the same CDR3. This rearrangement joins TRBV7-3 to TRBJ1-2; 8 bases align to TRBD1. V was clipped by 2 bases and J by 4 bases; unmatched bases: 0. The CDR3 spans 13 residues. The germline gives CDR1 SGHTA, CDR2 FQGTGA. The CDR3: CASSLGQGYGYTF. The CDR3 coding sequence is TGTGCCAGCAGCTTAGGACAGGGCTATGGCTACACCTTC.

CDR3 loop: CASSTDSNQPQHF. The CDR3 bases are TGCGCCAGCAGCACAGATTCTAATCAGCCCCAGCATTTT. The V and J genes are TRBV5-1 and TRBJ1-5, with no clear D. Germline lookup yields CDR1 SGHRS and CDR2 YFSETQ. The ends were cut back, 4 bases at V and 4 bases at J, with 9 bases in the middle. The CDR3 is 13 residues long. The variable domain in full, with the rest retrieved from reference TRBV5-1 and TRBJ1-5, is KAGVTQTPRYLIKTRGQQVTLSCSPISGHRSVSWYQQTPGQGLQFLFEYFSETQRNKGNFPGRFSGRQFSNSRSEMNVSTLELGDSALYLCASSTDSNQPQHFGDGTRLSIL.

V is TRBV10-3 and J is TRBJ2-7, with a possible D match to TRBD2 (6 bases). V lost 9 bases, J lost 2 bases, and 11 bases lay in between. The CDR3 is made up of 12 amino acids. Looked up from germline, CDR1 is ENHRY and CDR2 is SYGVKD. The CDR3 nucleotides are TGTGCCATAGCCGCGGGAACCTACGAGCAGTACTTC. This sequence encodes CAIAAGTYEQYF.

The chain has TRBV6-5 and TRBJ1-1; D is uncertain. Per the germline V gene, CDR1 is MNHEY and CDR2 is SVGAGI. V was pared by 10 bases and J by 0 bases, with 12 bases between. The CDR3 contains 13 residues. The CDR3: CAITTRMNTEAFF. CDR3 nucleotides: TGTGCCATTACGACTAGAATGAACACTGAAGCTTTCTTT.

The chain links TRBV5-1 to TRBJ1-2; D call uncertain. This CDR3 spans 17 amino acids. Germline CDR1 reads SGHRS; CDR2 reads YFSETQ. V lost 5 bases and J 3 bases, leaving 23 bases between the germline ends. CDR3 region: CASSRGEVRSFDYGYTF. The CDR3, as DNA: TGCGCCAGCAGTCGGGGAGAAGTTCGGAGTTTCGACTATGGCTACACCTTC.